The 8 T cell receptor beta chains below were found in one sample sequenced in a study of blood T cell repertoires in COVID-19. TCRdb's copy holds only in-frame clones and misses some; the assay was immunoSEQ multiplex PCR. This sample has 220,000 or so clones, with roughly 80% found just once. Sequencing used peripheral blood. All receptors come from a woman older than 75 with COVID-19, enrolled during active disease.

The chain combines TRBV10-2 with TRBJ1-1; a possible D gene is TRBD1 (6 bases). The V end lost 6 bases, the J end lost 8 bases, and 22 bases lay between the germline ends. The CDR3 loop spans 15 amino acids. Germline assignment: CDR1 WSHSY and CDR2 SAAADI. Written as DNA, the CDR3 is TGCGCCAGCAGGCTTGGGGGGGCGGCGGTTGAGGAAGCTTTCTTT. Translated, it gives CASRLGGAAVEEAFF.

The rearrangement links TRBV7-2 to TRBJ2-6; 7 bases agree with TRBD1. Per the germline V gene, CDR1 is SGHTA and CDR2 is FQGNSA. The CDR3 has 16 residues. V shed 2 bases and J 2 bases; nucleotides not matched to a gene: 3. The CDR3: CASSLIDRAGANVLTF. The CDR3 nucleotides are TGTGCCAGCAGCTTAATCGACAGGGCTGGGGCCAACGTCCTGACTTTC.

This rearrangement joins TRBV30 to TRBJ1-2; 7 bases align to TRBD1. Per the germline V gene, CDR1 is GTSNPN and CDR2 is SVGIG (reference sequence). The ends lost 4 bases at V and 8 bases at J; junction bases unmatched: 10. The CDR3 runs to 13 residues. This CDR3 is CAWIMTGQKGYTF. DNA of the CDR3: TGTGCCTGGATTATGACAGGGCAGAAAGGCTACACCTTC.

The chain joins TRBV5-4 to TRBJ1-3; D call uncertain. CDR3 length equals 15 residues. Germline lookup yields CDR1 SGHNT and CDR2 YYREEE (reference sequence). V lost 0 bases and J lost 3, with 10 bases in between. CDR3 sequence: CASSLGPGGGNTIYF. Here the CDR3 DNA reads TGTGCCAGCAGCTTGGGGCCGGGTGGTGGAAACACCATATATTTT.

The V call is TRBV4-1, the J call TRBJ1-6, with 11 bases fitting TRBD1. This CDR3 contains 15 residues. The V gene's germline CDR1 is MGHRA and CDR2 YSYEKL. Germline trimming cut 4 bases from V and 7 bases from J; bases unmatched to any gene: 3. CDR3: CASSRTGGINSPLHF. Written as DNA, the CDR3 is TGCGCCAGCAGCCGGACAGGGGGCATAAATTCACCCCTCCACTTT.

The chain links TRBV7-8 to TRBJ1-1; 7 bases match TRBD1. CDR1 is SGHVS, CDR2 FQNEAQ, per germline. V was clipped by 5 bases and J by 0 bases; unmatched bases: 3. The CDR3 has 14 amino acids. CDR3 coding DNA: TGTGCCAGCAGCCTCGGGACAGTGAACACTGAAGCTTTCTTT. Its translation: CASSLGTVNTEAFF. The complete variable domain, with remaining parts taken from reference TRBV7-8 and TRBJ1-1, reads GAGVSQSPRYKVAKRGQDVALRCDPISGHVSLFWYQQALGQGPEFLTYFQNEAQLDKSGLPSDRFFAERPEGSVSTLKIQRTQQEDSAVYLCASSLGTVNTEAFFGQGTRLTVV.

This clone came up a few times. V and J are TRBV15 and TRBJ1-2; TRBD1 might be the D (6 bases). V was pared by 2 bases and J by 8 bases, with 15 bases between. The germline gives CDR1 LNHNV, CDR2 YYDKDF (reference sequence). There are 14 residues in the CDR3. This CDR3 reads CATSRPRGGGGYTF. The CDR3 region has the DNA TGTGCCACCAGCAGACCCAGGGGTGGCGGCGGCTACACCTTC.

This chain joins TRBV6-5 and TRBJ1-6; a possible D gene is TRBD1 (6 bases). This CDR3 comprises 15 residues. The V gene's germline CDR1 is MNHEY and CDR2 SVGAGI. The V end lost 5 bases, the J end lost 10 bases, and 18 bases lay between the germline ends. The CDR3 spells CASSPPSDRGSPLHF. The CDR3 DNA reads TGTGCCAGCAGTCCCCCCTCGGACAGAGGGTCACCCCTCCACTTT.